The 16 T cell receptor beta chains below come from one sample, sequenced in a study of cytomegalovirus exposure and HLA in healthy donors. PCR amplification relied on 60 Vbeta primers (plus 13 Jbeta primers). The repertoire was sequenced with immunoSEQ multiplex PCR; TCRdb's copy has only in-frame clones and lacks some. Of about 200,000 clones detected, over 75% appear once; the ten largest clones hold 0.075% to 0.1%. The sample comprised PBMCs. These receptors were collected from a boy aged 2 to 10 in good health and CMV-seronegative.

The chain carries TRBV6-9 and TRBJ2-1; 11 bases fit TRBD2. V lost 8 bases, J lost 7 bases, and 28 bases stayed unmatched. Germline V gene sequence: CDR1 MNHGY, CDR2 SVAAGI. The CDR3 extends over 21 amino acids. CDR3 nucleotides: TGTGCCAGCGAAGGAGGGCCGACTAGCGGGGATAAAGGTGTAAGTAGAAATGAGCAGTTCTTC. It yields the protein CASEGGPTSGDKGVSRNEQFF.

The chain is built from TRBV19 and TRBJ1-3; 7 bases fit TRBD1. This CDR3 is 13 amino acids long. Germline V gene lookup returns CDR1 LNHDA and CDR2 SQIVND (reference sequence). V gave up 6 bases and J gave up 8 bases; unmatched junction bases: 7. For the CDR3, the DNA is TGTGCCAGTAGGAGGGGGCTAGGAGACACCATATATTTT. Protein sequence: CASRRGLGDTIYF.

J is TRBJ2-7 and V is TRBV10-3; 11 bases fit TRBD1. V lost 7 bases to trimming and J lost 6 bases; unmatched junction nucleotides: 5. The CDR3 runs to 13 residues. Per the germline V gene, CDR1 is ENHRY and CDR2 is SYGVKD. The CDR3 DNA follows: TGTGCCATCAAGACCGGGACAGGGGGCGAGCAGTACTTC. It codes for CAIKTGTGGEQYF.

V gene TRBV10-3 combines with J gene TRBJ2-5; a possible D gene is TRBD1 (6 bases). The J call may be mistaken, given a closer DNA end match to TRBJ2-7. Germline V gene lookup returns CDR1 ENHRY and CDR2 SYGVKD. The CDR3 consists of 12 residues. The CDR3 DNA is TGTGCCATCAGGACAGGAACCTACGAGCAGTACTTC. As protein: CAIRTGTYEQYF.

The chain joins TRBV13 to TRBJ1-2; 8 nucleotides match TRBD1. The CDR3 loop spans 14 amino acids. V shed 5 bases and J 5 bases; nucleotides not matched to a gene: 7. CDR1 is PRHDT, CDR2 FYEKMQ, per germline (reference sequence). The CDR3 protein is CASSIQGAWYGYTF. DNA for the CDR3: TGTGCCAGCAGCATCCAGGGGGCTTGGTATGGCTACACCTTC.

This chain connects TRBV6-1 to TRBJ2-7, with 7 bases fitting TRBD1. CDR1 is MNHNS, CDR2 SASEGT, per germline. The V and J ends lost 2 bases and 0 bases, in that order; junction bases with no gene match: 4. The CDR3 spans 15 residues. The CDR3 loop reads CASSEWAGGSYEQYF. The CDR3 nucleotides read TGTGCCAGCAGTGAATGGGCAGGGGGCTCCTACGAGCAGTACTTC.

This clone is a singleton in its sample. The chain has TRBV11-2 and TRBJ2-3; 8 bases match TRBD2. V gave up 8 bases and J gave up 8 bases; unmatched junction bases: 18. The CDR3 length is 16 residues. Germline CDR1 reads SGHAT; CDR2 reads FQNNGV. CDR3 in amino acids: CASWSGGGAFMSTQYF. CDR3 sequence (DNA): TGTGCCAGCTGGTCGGGAGGGGGGGCGTTCATGAGTACGCAGTATTTT.

In this sample, this clone turned up once. The V call is TRBV7-9, the J call TRBJ2-5, with a tentative D call TRBD1 (6 bases). Germline V gives CDR1 SEHNR, CDR2 FQNEAQ (reference sequence). V was cut by 4 bases and J by 1 base, with 10 bases left in between. This CDR3 has 14 residues. This CDR3 reads CASSYDRPQETQYF. For the CDR3, the DNA is TGTGCCAGCAGCTATGACAGGCCCCAAGAGACCCAGTACTTC.

The CDR3 DNA reads TGTGCCAGCAGTTACGGGGCCGCACTAACATACAATGAGCAGTTCTTC. Protein sequence: CASSYGAALTYNEQFF. The chain carries TRBV6-5 and TRBJ2-1, with TRBD1 as a possible D gene (5 bases). The germline V gene has CDR1 MNHEY and CDR2 SVGAGI. The length of the CDR3 is 16 residues. Between the trimmed V and J ends, which lost 2 bases and 4 bases, there was a span of 15 bases.

A few counts support this clone. The V and J genes are TRBV4-2 and TRBJ1-3, with D uncertain. This CDR3 spans 15 amino acids. Deletions cut 0 bases from V and 4 bases from J, with 10 bases between. The V gene's germline CDR1 is LGHNA and CDR2 YNFKEQ. The CDR3 DNA reads TGTGCCAGCAGCCAAGATGGGCAAACCGGAAACACCATATATTTT. Translating gives CASSQDGQTGNTIYF.

This chain uses TRBV19 with TRBJ1-2; 8 bases map to TRBD1. Trimming cost V 10 bases and J 8 bases; bases outside gene matches: 15. This CDR3 is 14 amino acids long. In germline, CDR1 is LNHDA, CDR2 SQIVND (reference sequence). The CDR3 DNA reads TGTGCCACCCGGGACAGGCCCGCTGAGGGAGGCTACACCTTC. This codes for CATRDRPAEGGYTF.

This clone appeared once. The V and J genes are TRBV7-9 and TRBJ2-7; 9 positions agree with TRBD1. The CDR3 contains 15 residues. CDR1 is SEHNR, CDR2 FQNEAQ, per germline (reference sequence). J lost 4 bases, V lost 4 bases, and 8 bases had no gene match. DNA for the CDR3: TGTGCCAGCAGCTCTATACAGGGGGCTGAATACGAGCAGTACTTC. It specifies CASSSIQGAEYEQYF.

This chain connects TRBV12-2 to TRBJ1-1; the table assigns TRBD1, which was not confirmed against the DNA. TRBV12-2 corresponds to a pseudogene. This CDR3 has 21 residues. The chain's CDR3 is CASRLEGQGKDLGGKNTEAFF. The CDR3 nucleotides are TGTGCAAGTCGCTTAGAGGGACAGGGTAAGGACTTGGGTGGGAAGAACACTGAAGCTTTCTTT.

V and J are TRBV4-3 and TRBJ2-6; D not resolved. V lost 0 bases and J 1 base, leaving 7 bases between the germline ends. The CDR3 runs 16 residues. The germline CDR1 and CDR2 sequences are LGHNA and YSLEER. The DNA for the CDR3 is TGCGCCAGCAGCCAAGATCCACATTCTGGGGCCAACGTCCTGACTTTC. This codes for CASSQDPHSGANVLTF.

This clone has only a few counts. This chain joins TRBV5-6 and TRBJ2-7; D possibly corresponds to TRBD1 (6 bases). The V gene's germline CDR1 is SGHDT and CDR2 YYEEEE. The CDR3 spans 14 residues. V lost 4 bases and J 0 bases, leaving 11 bases between the germline ends. CDR3 DNA sequence: TGTGCCAGCAGCGTACAGGGACCCTCCTACGAGCAGTACTTC. It translates to CASSVQGPSYEQYF.

The rearrangement joins TRBV7-9 to TRBJ2-3; 8 nucleotides align to TRBD2. With V trimmed by 6 bases and J by 4 bases, 9 bases remained unmatched. The germline V gene encodes CDR1 SEHNR and CDR2 FQNEAQ (reference sequence). The CDR3 has 15 amino acids. The DNA for the CDR3 is TGTGCCAGCAGTCAGGACGTAGCGGGGTCAGATACGCAGTATTTT. Translation gives CASSQDVAGSDTQYF.